Here is one T cell receptor (beta chain) with its context. Its antigen remains unidentified. Some clones are missing from TCRdb's copy, which holds only in-frame ones; the method was immunoSEQ multiplex PCR. The data show over 45,000 clones, roughly 88% seen once. The sample is drawn from a study of cytomegalovirus exposure and HLA in healthy donors. The study's findings and limits: In vitro, three CMV-associated chains proved specific for CMV antigens.

V lost 4 bases to trimming and J lost 0 bases; unmatched junction nucleotides: 3. The CDR3 is made up of 14 amino acids. CDR1 SGHRS and CDR2 YFSETQ come from the germline V gene. The source material was PBMCs. The V call is TRBV5-1, the J call TRBJ1-1, with 7 bases lining up with TRBD1. The sequence was collected from a woman under 40 in good health and CMV-seronegative. CDR3 bases: TGCGCCAGCAGCACCGACAGGGTGAACACTGAAGCTTTCTTT. Amino acid sequence: CASSTDRVNTEAFF.